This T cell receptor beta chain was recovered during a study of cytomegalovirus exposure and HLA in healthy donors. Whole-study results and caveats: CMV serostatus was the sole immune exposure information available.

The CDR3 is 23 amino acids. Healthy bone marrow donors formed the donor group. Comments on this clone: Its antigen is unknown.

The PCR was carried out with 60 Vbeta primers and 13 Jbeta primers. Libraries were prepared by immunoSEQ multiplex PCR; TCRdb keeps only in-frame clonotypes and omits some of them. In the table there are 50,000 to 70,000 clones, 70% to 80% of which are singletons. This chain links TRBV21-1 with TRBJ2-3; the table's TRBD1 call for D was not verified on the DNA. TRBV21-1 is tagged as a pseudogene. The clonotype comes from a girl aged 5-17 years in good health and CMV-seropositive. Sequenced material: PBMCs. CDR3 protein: CASSPRTGSDKVTAISPTDTQYF. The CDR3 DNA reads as TGTGCCAGCAGCCCCCGGACAGGGAGCGACAAGGTTACGGCTATCTCTCCCACAGATACGCAGTATTTT.